Below, 20 T cell receptor beta chains from the same sample are listed, as sequenced in a study of tumor-infiltrating lymphocytes in primary liver carcinoma. Priming with a constant-region primer yielded TCR beta cDNA from approximately 500 ng total RNA. Three nested multiplex PCR rounds, a slightly modified ARM-PCR, produced the libraries for TCR beta. Investigators reported that the first two PCR rounds, at 10 cycles each, used TRBV1-TRBV30 forward primers with a C-beta reverse primer. MiXCR, run by TCRdb on the multiplex PCR reads, gives a single entry per CDR3 protein. The sample carries approximately 60,000 distinct CDR3 sequences, just over 70% recorded once. Co-extracting RNA and DNA was done with roughly 17-33 mg of unsorted bulk tissue as input. The sample comprised liver tumor tissue from sampling region 2. Stated subset: tumor region T2, inferior pole. The receptors stem from a man aged 40-49 years with primary liver carcinoma and hepatitis B virus infection.

This clonotype has just a few counts. V is TRBV7-2 and J is TRBJ2-7, with 12 bases identical to TRBD2. The length of the CDR3 is 15 residues. The germline CDR1 and CDR2 sequences are SGHTA and FQGNSA. The trim removed 3 bases at V and 4 bases at J, leaving 4 bases unmatched. The CDR3 nucleotides are TGTGCCAGCAGCTTCCTAGCGGGAGGGCCGTACGAGCAGTACTTC. Translating it yields CASSFLAGGPYEQYF.

The chain carries TRBV29-1 and TRBJ2-5, with D hard to call. Trimming pared 8 bases from V and 5 bases from J, leaving 18 bases between. Germline assignment: CDR1 SQVTM and CDR2 ANQGSEA. This CDR3 is built from 13 residues. The CDR3 loop reads CSRLTLGMETQYF. CDR3 in DNA: TGCAGCCGGCTCACCCTGGGGATGGAGACCCAGTACTTC. Full variable domain (remainder filled in from reference TRBV29-1 and TRBJ2-5): SAVISQKPSRDICQRGTSLTIQCQVDSQVTMMFWYRQQPGQSLTLIATANQGSEATYESGFVIDKFPISRPNLTFSTLTVSNMSPEDSSIYLCSRLTLGMETQYFGPGTRLLVL.

Worth noting for this clonotype: A single base separates this from a much larger clone, so it may be a read error. The V gene is TRBV11-1, the J gene TRBJ2-1; 11 bases line up with TRBD2. The germline CDR1 and CDR2 sequences are SGHAT and FQDESV (reference sequence). J gave up 3 bases and V 5 bases, and 6 bases lay outside the gene matches. The CDR3 has 16 amino acids. The CDR3 spells CASSPGLAGDYNEQFF. As DNA, the CDR3 is TGTGCCAGCAGCCCTGGACTAGCGGGCGACTACAATGAGCAGTTCTTC.

This clonotype was observed at least ten times. The rearrangement joins TRBV28 to TRBJ2-7; 9 bases match TRBD2. Trimming cost V 3 bases and J 3 bases; bases outside gene matches: 6. Germline CDR1 reads MDHEN; CDR2 reads SYDVKM. CDR3 size: 15 residues. The CDR3 region is CASSFRASGIYEQYF. The CDR3 DNA follows: TGTGCCAGCAGTTTTAGGGCTAGCGGGATCTACGAGCAGTACTTC.

This clonotype appeared a single time. A read error may produce the germline difference seen at one junction end. The V call is TRBV12-3 or TRBV12-4, the J call TRBJ1-1; D is unresolved. The CDR3 sequence is 12 residues long. The DNA for the CDR3 is TGTGCCAGTAGTTTAAATAACACTGAATCTTTCTTT. Amino acid sequence: CASSLNNTESFF.

About this clonotype itself: The junction departs from the called germline gene at one end, perhaps through a read error. The rearrangement joins TRBV6-6 to TRBJ2-7; TRBD1 matches 8 bases. Germline lookup yields CDR1 MNHNY and CDR2 SVGAGI (reference sequence). The length of the CDR3 is 13 residues. CDR3 sequence: CASSCSDRVEQYF. The CDR3 nucleotides are TGTGCCAGCAGTTGTTCGGACAGGGTCGAGCAATACTTC.

As regards this clonotype: A read error may explain this, as a much larger clone is one base away. J is TRBJ1-2 and V is TRBV29-1, with D possibly being TRBD1 (5 bases). The CDR3 spans 11 residues. From germline, CDR1 is SQVTM and CDR2 ANQGSEA. The CDR3 sequence is CSGRQIDGYIF. The CDR3 DNA follows: TGCAGCGGTCGACAGATCGATGGCTACATCTTC.

Many counts were recorded for this clonotype. J is TRBJ1-1 and V is TRBV29-1; unclear D gene. Germline V gives CDR1 SQVTM, CDR2 ANQGSEA. Trimming removed 6 bases at V and 3 bases at J, with 5 bases between. The CDR3 loop spans 10 amino acids. The CDR3 is CSVLDTEAFF. The CDR3 DNA reads as TGCAGCGTACTTGACACTGAAGCTTTCTTT.

A remark on this clonotype: The junction departs from germline at one end; a sequencing error may be responsible. This chain joins TRBV29-1 and TRBJ1-5, with 7 bases aligning to TRBD1. Germline CDR1 is SQVTM and CDR2 is ANQGSEA. CDR3 length: 13 residues. The CDR3 loop reads CSVVGQVNQSQHF. CDR3 sequence (DNA): TGCAGCGTTGTCGGACAGGTCAATCAGTCCCAGCATTTT.

This clonotype was picked up a small number of times. An end of the junction does not agree with germline; a read error may underlie this. The chain links TRBV12-3 or TRBV12-4 to TRBJ2-1; D unclear. The CDR3 spans 11 residues. CDR3 in DNA: TGTGCCAGCACCCGGAGCAATGAGAAGTTCTTC. Its protein product is CASTRSNEKFF.

As regards this clonotype: This may arise from a read error, as a much more abundant clone is one base away. The chain links TRBV11-3 to TRBJ2-2, with D possibly being TRBD1 (6 bases). The germline V and J ends were trimmed by 3 bases and 10 bases, with 18 bases remaining between them. Germline V lookup: CDR1 SGHNT, CDR2 YENEEA. The CDR3 spans 15 residues. The CDR3 DNA sequence: TGTGCCAGCAGCTTGTCCCTCAGGGGCGATGCGGAGCTGTTTTTT. Protein sequence: CASSLSLRGDAELFF.

This clonotype was observed once. The V gene is TRBV19, the J gene TRBJ2-5; D ambiguous. The length of the CDR3 is 12 residues. Looked up from germline, CDR1 is LNHDA and CDR2 is SQIVND (reference sequence). V lost 5 bases to trimming and J lost 4 bases, with 8 bases between them. CDR3 residues: CASSLVGETQYF. Here the CDR3 DNA reads TGTGCCAGTAGTCTAGTCGGAGAGACCCAGTACTTC.

Note on this clonotype: At one end the junction does not follow the germline gene, possibly because of a read error. The CDR3 region is CTISDREGITDTQYF. CDR3 nucleotides: TGTACCATCAGTGACAGGGAAGGGATCACAGATACGCAGTATTTT. The chain links TRBV10-3 to TRBJ2-3; the match to TRBD1 covers 7 bases. The CDR3 is made up of 15 amino acids. Germline V gene sequence: CDR1 ENHRY, CDR2 SYGVKD.

The chain recombines TRBV6-6 with TRBJ2-3, with D tentatively TRBD2 (6 bases). V lost 4 bases, J lost 1 base, and 15 bases lay in between. There are 16 residues in the CDR3. Germline CDR1 is MNHNY and CDR2 is SVGAGI (reference sequence). The CDR3 loop reads CASSLTGTPRTDTQYF. CDR3 DNA: TGTGCCAGCAGTTTGACCGGGACTCCCCGCACAGATACGCAGTATTTT.

This clonotype came up many times. The rearrangement joins TRBV11-2 to TRBJ2-1; a weak D match, TRBD1 (5 bases). There are 14 residues in the CDR3. Trimming stripped 8 bases from V and 5 bases from J, with 16 bases between. Germline CDR1 SGHAT, CDR2 FQNNGV. CDR3 DNA sequence: TGTGCCAGCTCCAACCGGCAGGGCCACAATGAGCAGTTCTTC. Its protein is CASSNRQGHNEQFF.

This clonotype was counted at least ten times. This rearrangement joins TRBV12-3 or TRBV12-4 to TRBJ1-1; possibly TRBD1 for D (6 bases). The CDR3 runs to 15 residues. V shed 3 bases and J shed 4 bases, with 15 bases lying between them. Here the CDR3 DNA reads TGTGCCAGCAGTTTCCGGAGGGGGATAGGCACTGAAGCTTTCTTT. Amino acid sequence: CASSFRRGIGTEAFF.

Comment on this clonotype: A read error may account for a junction end that differs from germline. J is TRBJ1-5 and V is TRBV12-3 or TRBV12-4, with 8 bases matching TRBD1. This CDR3 has 14 amino acids. CDR3 in amino acids: CASKRTGNNQTQHF. The CDR3 DNA sequence: TGTGCCAGCAAGCGGACAGGGAACAATCAGACCCAGCATTTT.

The gene calls are TRBV11-2 and TRBJ1-5; 7 nucleotides line up with TRBD1. CDR3 size: 14 residues. Germline loops: CDR1 SGHAT, CDR2 FQNNGV. V shed 11 bases and J 6 bases; nucleotides not matched to a gene: 13. In DNA, the CDR3 is TGTGCCGACAGCATAAGGGGGCTCGGTCAGCCCCAGCATTTT. Translation gives CADSIRGLGQPQHF.

The table lists this clonotype with many counts. The chain combines TRBV11-1 with TRBJ2-2; 7 nucleotides match TRBD2. The V gene's germline CDR1 is SGHAT and CDR2 FQDESV (reference sequence). This CDR3 has 16 residues. V dropped 5 bases and J dropped 6; count of bases not matched to a gene: 12. This CDR3 is CASSRVMAGVSGELFF. In DNA form, the CDR3 reads TGTGCCAGCAGCAGGGTTATGGCGGGAGTGTCCGGGGAGCTGTTTTTT.

This clonotype has more than one count but fewer than ten. Possible read error: a much larger clone is one base away. The rearrangement joins TRBV7-9 to TRBJ2-2, with D possibly being TRBD1 or TRBD2 (5 bases each). The CDR3 spans 14 residues. Germline-derived CDR1 and CDR2 are SEHNR and FQNEAQ (reference sequence). The CDR3 here is CPSSLEGSTGELFF. CDR3 DNA sequence: TGTCCCAGCAGCTTAGAGGGGAGCACCGGGGAGCTGTTTTTT.